Listed below are T cell receptor beta chains from one sample, sequenced in a study of brain metastases from non-small cell lung cancer. Only in-frame clones appear in the TCRdb table, and some are missing; sequencing was by immunoSEQ multiplex PCR. Among several hundred clones listed, roughly 84% were seen once. Sequenced sample: tissue from a brain metastasis. These receptors were obtained from a donor aged 40 or over with non-small cell lung cancer. Both conserved end residues are part of each CDR3. Each record gives: D gene, J gene, clone size, V gene, CDR3 DNA, CDR3 protein. The D gene is left open where the match is weak. Part of the rows lack a size; the others show once, few, many or a class for expanded clones.

d_gene: NA; j_gene: TRBJ1-6; abundance: NA; v_gene: TRBV28; CDR3nt: TGTGCCAGCACCTCCCAGCGGGGACACCTCCACTTT; CDR3aa: CASTSQRGHLHF
d_gene: NA; j_gene: TRBJ1-3; abundance: NA; v_gene: TRBV19; CDR3nt: TGTGCCAGTAGTATGTCCTCCGGGATTGGAAACACCATATATTTT; CDR3aa: CASSMSSGIGNTIYF
d_gene: NA; j_gene: TRBJ1-3; abundance: NA; v_gene: TRBV6-5; CDR3nt: TGTGCCAGCAGTCCCTCTCCTAGCTCTGGAAACACCATATATTTT; CDR3aa: CASSPSPSSGNTIYF
d_gene: NA; j_gene: TRBJ2-2; abundance: NA; v_gene: TRBV2; CDR3nt: TGTGCCAGCAGCTCAGGGGATTGGGCCGGGGAGCTGTTTTTT; CDR3aa: CASSSGDWAGELFF
d_gene: NA; j_gene: TRBJ1-5; abundance: NA; v_gene: TRBV15; CDR3nt: TGTGCCACCGGGTTGGGCTTAGATCAGCCCCAGCATTTT; CDR3aa: CATGLGLDQPQHF
d_gene: NA; j_gene: TRBJ1-2; abundance: few; v_gene: TRBV6-5; CDR3nt: TGTGCCAGCAGTTCTAAGACGGCTAACTATGGCTACACCTTC; CDR3aa: CASSSKTANYGYTF
d_gene: NA; j_gene: TRBJ2-1; abundance: NA; v_gene: TRBV6-5; CDR3nt: TGTGCCAGCAATTTGAGCAGGGGTCCCTTTAATGAGCAGTTCTTC; CDR3aa: CASNLSRGPFNEQFF
d_gene: NA; j_gene: TRBJ2-7; abundance: NA; v_gene: TRBV4-1; CDR3nt: TGCGCCAGCAGCCAAGTTAGCGGCGGTTACTACGAGCAGTACTTC; CDR3aa: CASSQVSGGYYEQYF
d_gene: TRBD1; j_gene: TRBJ2-1; abundance: NA; v_gene: TRBV6-5; CDR3nt: TGTGCCGGGGACAGCGGCTCCTACAATGAGCAGTTCTTC; CDR3aa: CAGDSGSYNEQFF
d_gene: NA; j_gene: TRBJ2-1; abundance: NA; v_gene: TRBV11-1; CDR3nt: TGTGCCAGCAGCTTAAGGCCAGGGACCTACAATGAGCAGTTCTTC; CDR3aa: CASSLRPGTYNEQFF
d_gene: NA; j_gene: TRBJ2-1; abundance: NA; v_gene: TRBV29-1; CDR3nt: TGCAGCGTTGAATTCCTCAGGCATTACAATGAGCAGTTCTTC; CDR3aa: CSVEFLRHYNEQFF
d_gene: NA; j_gene: TRBJ2-7; abundance: NA; v_gene: TRBV10-1; CDR3nt: TGCGCCAGCAGTGACCCTAAGGGTTTGGAGCAGTACTTC; CDR3aa: CASSDPKGLEQYF
d_gene: NA; j_gene: TRBJ1-2; abundance: NA; v_gene: TRBV24-1; CDR3nt: TGTGCCACCAGTCCGGATCTTATAGGAGGCTACACCTTC; CDR3aa: CATSPDLIGGYTF
d_gene: TRBD2; j_gene: TRBJ2-7; abundance: NA; v_gene: TRBV4-1; CDR3nt: TGCGCCAGCAGCCAGGTTGGGACTAGCGGGAGTCACGAGCAGTACTTC; CDR3aa: CASSQVGTSGSHEQYF
d_gene: TRBD2; j_gene: TRBJ2-5; abundance: NA; v_gene: TRBV7-9; CDR3nt: TGTGCCAGCAGTCCGCGATCAATCGGGAGGGAAGAAGAGACCCAGTACTTC; CDR3aa: CASSPRSIGREEETQYF
d_gene: NA; j_gene: TRBJ2-1; abundance: NA; v_gene: TRBV19; CDR3nt: TGTGCCAGTAGTCTGAGGGAGTCCTACAATGAGCAGTTCTTC; CDR3aa: CASSLRESYNEQFF
d_gene: NA; j_gene: TRBJ1-1; abundance: NA; v_gene: TRBV6-6; CDR3nt: TGTGCCAGCAGTTACGAGGGTCTTTTAGTGGCTTTCTTT; CDR3aa: CASSYEGLLVAFF
d_gene: TRBD2; j_gene: TRBJ2-3; abundance: NA; v_gene: TRBV7-2; CDR3nt: TGTGCCAGCAGCCCCTCGGGACTAGCGGGGATCATAGGTACGCAGTATTTT; CDR3aa: CASSPSGLAGIIGTQYF